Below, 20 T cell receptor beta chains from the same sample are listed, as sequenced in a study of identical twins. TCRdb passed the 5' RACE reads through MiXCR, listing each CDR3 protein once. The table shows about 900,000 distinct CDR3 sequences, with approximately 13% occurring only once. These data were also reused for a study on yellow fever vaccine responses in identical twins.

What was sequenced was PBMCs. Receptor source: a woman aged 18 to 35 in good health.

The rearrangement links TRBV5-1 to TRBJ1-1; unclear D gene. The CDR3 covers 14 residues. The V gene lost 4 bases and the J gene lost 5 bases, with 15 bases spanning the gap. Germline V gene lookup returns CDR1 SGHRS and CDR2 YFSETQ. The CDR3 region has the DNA TGCGCCAGCAGCCCCGGCATCCGGGCGACTGAAGCTTTCTTT. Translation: CASSPGIRATEAFF.

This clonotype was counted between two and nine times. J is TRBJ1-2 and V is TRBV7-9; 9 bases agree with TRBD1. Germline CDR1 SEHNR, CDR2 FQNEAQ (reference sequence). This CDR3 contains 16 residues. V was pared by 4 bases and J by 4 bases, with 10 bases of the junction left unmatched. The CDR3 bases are TGTGCCAGCAGCTCAAAAAACAGGGGGCCGATCTATGGCTACACCTTC. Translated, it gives CASSSKNRGPIYGYTF.

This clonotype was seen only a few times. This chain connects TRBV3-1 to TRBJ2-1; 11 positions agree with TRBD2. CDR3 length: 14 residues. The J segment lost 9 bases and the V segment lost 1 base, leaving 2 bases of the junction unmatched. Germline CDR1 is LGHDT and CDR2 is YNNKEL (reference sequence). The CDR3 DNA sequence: TGTGCCAGCAGCCAAGTGCTAGCGGGGGGTGAGCAGTTCTTC. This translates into CASSQVLAGGEQFF.

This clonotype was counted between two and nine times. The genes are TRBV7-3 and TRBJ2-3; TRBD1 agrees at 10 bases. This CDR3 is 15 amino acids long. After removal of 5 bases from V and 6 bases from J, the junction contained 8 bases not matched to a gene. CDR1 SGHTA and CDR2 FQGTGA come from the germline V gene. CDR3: CASSPQGQGSDTQYF. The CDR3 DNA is TGTGCCAGCAGCCCCCAGGGACAGGGGTCCGATACGCAGTATTTT.

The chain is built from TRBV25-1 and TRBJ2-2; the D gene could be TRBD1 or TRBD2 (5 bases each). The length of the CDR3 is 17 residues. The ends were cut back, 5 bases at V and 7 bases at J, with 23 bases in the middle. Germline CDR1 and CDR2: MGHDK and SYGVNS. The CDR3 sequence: CASSPRDVFILVGELFF. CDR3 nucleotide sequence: TGTGCCAGCAGTCCCCGGGACGTCTTTATACTTGTCGGGGAGCTGTTTTTT.

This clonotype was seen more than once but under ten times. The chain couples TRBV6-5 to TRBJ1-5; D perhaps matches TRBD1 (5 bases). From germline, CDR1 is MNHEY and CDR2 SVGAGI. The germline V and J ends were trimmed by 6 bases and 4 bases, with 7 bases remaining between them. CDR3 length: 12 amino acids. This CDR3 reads CASSRVNQPQHF. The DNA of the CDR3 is TGTGCCAGCAGCAGGGTTAATCAGCCCCAGCATTTT.

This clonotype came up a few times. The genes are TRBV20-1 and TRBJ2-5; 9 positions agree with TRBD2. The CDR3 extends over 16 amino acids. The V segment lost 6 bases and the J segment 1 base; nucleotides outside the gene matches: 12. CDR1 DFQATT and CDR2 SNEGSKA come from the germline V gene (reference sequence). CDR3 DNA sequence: TGCAGTGCAAATGTAGGGAGCGGGGGGACCCAAGAGACCCAGTACTTC. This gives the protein CSANVGSGGTQETQYF.

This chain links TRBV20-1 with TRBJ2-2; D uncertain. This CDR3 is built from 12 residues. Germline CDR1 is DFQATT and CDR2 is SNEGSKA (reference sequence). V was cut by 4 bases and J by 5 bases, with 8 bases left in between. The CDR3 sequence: CSAIFTTGELFF. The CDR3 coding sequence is TGCAGTGCTATCTTCACTACCGGGGAGCTGTTTTTT.

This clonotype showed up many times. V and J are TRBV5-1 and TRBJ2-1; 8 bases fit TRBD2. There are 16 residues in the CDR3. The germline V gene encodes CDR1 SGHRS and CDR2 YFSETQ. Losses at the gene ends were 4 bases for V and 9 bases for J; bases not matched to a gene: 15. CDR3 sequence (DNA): TGCGCCAGCAGCCTGCTCGTTCGGGGGGGCTCCGGTGAGCAGTTCTTC. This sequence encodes CASSLLVRGGSGEQFF.

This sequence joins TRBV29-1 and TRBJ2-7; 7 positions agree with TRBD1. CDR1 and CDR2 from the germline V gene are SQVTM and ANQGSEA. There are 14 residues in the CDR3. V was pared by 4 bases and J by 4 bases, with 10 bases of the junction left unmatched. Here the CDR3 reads CSVGPGQTPYEQYF. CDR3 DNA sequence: TGCAGCGTTGGCCCGGGACAGACCCCATACGAGCAGTACTTC.

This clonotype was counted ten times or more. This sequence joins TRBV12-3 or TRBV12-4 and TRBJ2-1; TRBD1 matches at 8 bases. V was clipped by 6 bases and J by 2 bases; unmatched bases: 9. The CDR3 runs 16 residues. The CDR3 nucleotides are TGTGCCAGCAGACCTGGGCGGACAGGGCCCTACAATGAGCAGTTCTTC. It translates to CASRPGRTGPYNEQFF.

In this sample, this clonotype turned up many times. The CDR3 loop is CASSVAASSYNEQFF. The CDR3 bases are TGTGCCAGCAGCGTAGCCGCGAGCTCCTACAATGAGCAGTTCTTC. V and J are TRBV9 and TRBJ2-1; unclear D gene. Trimming left V 0 bases short and J 0 bases short, with 7 bases between. Germline assignment: CDR1 SGDLS and CDR2 YYNGEE. CDR3 size: 15 residues.

CDR3 region: CSARQINSPLHF. CDR3 DNA: TGCAGTGCTAGACAGATCAATTCACCCCTCCACTTT. The chain couples TRBV20-1 to TRBJ1-6, with D hard to call. The CDR3 length is 12 residues. Trimming took off 2 bases at V and 7 bases at J, with 6 bases between the two ends. CDR1 and CDR2 from the germline V gene are DFQATT and SNEGSKA (reference sequence).

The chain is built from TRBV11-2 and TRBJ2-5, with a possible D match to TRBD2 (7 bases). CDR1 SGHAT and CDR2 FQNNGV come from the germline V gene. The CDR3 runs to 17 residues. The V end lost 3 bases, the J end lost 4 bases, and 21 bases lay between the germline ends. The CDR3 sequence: CASSFTGGTGTLETQYF. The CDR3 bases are TGTGCCAGCAGCTTCACGGGGGGTACAGGGACCTTAGAGACCCAGTACTTC. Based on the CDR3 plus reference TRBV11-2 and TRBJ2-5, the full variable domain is EAGVAQSPRYKIIEKRQSVAFWCNPISGHATLYWYQQILGQGPKLLIQFQNNGVVDDSQLPKDRFSAERLKGVDSTLKIQPAKLEDSAVYLCASSFTGGTGTLETQYFGPGTRLLVL.

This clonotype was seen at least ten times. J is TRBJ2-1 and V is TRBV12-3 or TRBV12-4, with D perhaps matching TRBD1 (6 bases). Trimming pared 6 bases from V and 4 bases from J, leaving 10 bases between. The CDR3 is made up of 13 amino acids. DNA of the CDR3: TGTGCCAGCAGCCAGGGGTTTTACAATGAGCAGTTCTTC. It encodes CASSQGFYNEQFF.

The chain's CDR3 is CASSHRGSGTYEQYV. In DNA, the CDR3 is TGTGCCAGCAGTCACAGGGGCTCGGGGACCTACGAGCAGTACGTC. V and J are TRBV27 and TRBJ2-7, with 7 bases aligning to TRBD1. CDR1 and CDR2 (germline): MNHEY, SMNVEV (reference sequence). V shed 5 bases and J 2 bases; nucleotides not matched to a gene: 9. The CDR3 is 15 residues long.

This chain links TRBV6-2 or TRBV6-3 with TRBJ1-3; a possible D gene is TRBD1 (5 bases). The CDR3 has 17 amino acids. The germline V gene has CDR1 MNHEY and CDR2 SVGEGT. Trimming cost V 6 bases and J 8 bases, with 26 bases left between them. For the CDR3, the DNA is TGTGCCAGCAGATCCATCTTTGCCATCAGGGAGACGGACACCATATATTTT. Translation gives CASRSIFAIRETDTIYF.

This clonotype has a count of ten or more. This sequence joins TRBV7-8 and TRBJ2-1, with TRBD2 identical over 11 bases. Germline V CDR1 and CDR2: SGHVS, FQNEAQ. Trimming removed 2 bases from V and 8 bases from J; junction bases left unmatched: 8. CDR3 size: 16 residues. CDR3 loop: CASSLLLAGGLDEQFF. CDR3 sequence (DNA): TGTGCCAGCAGCTTACTGTTAGCGGGAGGGCTGGATGAGCAGTTCTTC.

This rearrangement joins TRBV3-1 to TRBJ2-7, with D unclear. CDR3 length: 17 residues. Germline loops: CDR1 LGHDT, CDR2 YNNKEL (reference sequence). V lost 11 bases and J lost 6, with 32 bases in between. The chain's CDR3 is CASTQDLGYYGFGEQYF. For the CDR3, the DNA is TGTGCCTCCACCCAAGATCTAGGATACTACGGCTTCGGCGAGCAGTACTTC.

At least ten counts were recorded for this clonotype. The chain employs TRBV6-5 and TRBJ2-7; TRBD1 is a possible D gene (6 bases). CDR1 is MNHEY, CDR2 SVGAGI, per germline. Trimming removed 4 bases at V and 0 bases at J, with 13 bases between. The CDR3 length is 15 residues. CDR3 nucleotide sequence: TGTGCCAGCAGTTCAGGGGTAGGGAGCTCCTACGAGCAGTACTTC. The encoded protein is CASSSGVGSSYEQYF.